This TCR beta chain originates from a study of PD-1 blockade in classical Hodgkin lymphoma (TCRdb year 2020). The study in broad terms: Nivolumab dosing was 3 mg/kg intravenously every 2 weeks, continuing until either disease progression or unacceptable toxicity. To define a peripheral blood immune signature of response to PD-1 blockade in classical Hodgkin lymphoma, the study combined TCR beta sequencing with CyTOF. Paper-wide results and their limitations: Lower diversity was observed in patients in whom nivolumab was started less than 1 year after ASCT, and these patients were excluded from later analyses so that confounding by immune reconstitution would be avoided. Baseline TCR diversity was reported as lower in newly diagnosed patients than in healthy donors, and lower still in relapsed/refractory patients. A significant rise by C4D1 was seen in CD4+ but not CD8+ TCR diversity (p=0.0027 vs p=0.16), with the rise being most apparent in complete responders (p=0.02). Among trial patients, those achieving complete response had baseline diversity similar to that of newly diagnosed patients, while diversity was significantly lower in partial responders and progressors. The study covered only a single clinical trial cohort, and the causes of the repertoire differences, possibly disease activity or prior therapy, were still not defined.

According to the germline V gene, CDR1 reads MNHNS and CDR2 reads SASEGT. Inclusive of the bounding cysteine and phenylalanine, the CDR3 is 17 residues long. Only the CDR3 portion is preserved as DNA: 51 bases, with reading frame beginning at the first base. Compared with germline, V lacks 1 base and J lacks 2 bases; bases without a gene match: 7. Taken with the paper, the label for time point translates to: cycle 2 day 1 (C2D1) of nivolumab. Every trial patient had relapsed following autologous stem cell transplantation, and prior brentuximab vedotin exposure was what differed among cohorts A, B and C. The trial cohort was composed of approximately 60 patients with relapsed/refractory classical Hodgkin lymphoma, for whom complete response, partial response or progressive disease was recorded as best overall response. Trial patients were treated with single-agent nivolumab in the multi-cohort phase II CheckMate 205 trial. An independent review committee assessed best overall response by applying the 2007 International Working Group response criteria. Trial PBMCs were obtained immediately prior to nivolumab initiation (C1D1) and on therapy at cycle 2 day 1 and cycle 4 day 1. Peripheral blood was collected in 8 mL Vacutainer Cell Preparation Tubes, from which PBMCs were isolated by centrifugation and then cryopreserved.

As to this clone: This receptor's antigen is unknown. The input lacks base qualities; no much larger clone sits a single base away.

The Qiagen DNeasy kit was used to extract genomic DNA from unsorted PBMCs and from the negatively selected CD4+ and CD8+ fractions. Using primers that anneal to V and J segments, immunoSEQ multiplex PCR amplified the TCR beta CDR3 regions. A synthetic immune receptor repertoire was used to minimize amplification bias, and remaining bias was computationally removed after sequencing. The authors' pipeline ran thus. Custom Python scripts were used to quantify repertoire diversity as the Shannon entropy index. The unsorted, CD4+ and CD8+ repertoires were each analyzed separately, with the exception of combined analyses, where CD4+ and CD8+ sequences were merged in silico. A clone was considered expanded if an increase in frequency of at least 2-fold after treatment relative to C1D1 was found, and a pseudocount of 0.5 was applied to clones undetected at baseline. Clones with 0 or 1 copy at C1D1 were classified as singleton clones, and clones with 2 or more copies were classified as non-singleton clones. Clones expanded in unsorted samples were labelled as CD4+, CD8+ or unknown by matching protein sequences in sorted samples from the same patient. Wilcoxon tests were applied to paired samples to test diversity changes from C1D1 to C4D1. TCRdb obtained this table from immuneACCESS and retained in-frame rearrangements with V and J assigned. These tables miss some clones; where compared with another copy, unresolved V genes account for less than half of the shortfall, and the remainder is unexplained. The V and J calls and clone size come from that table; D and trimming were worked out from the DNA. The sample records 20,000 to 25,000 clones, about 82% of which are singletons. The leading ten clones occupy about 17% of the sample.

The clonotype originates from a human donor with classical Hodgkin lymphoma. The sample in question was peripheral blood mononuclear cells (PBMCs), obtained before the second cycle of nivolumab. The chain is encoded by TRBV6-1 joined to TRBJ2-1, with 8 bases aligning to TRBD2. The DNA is TGTGCCAGCAGTGAAGTACCTTTCGGGGGGGCCTACAATGAGCAGTTCTTC. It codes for CASSEVPFGGAYNEQFF.